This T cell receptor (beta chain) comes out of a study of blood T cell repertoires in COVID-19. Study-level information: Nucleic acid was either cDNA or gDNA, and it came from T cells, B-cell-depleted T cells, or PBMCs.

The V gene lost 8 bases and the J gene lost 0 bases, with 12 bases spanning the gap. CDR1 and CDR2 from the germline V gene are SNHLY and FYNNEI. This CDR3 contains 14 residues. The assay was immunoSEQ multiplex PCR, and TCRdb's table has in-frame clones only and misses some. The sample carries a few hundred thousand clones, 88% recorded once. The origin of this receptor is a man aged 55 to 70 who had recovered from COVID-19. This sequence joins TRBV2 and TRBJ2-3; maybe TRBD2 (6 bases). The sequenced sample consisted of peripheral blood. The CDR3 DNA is TGTGCCAGCGCGTGGGGGAGGAGCACAGATACGCAGTATTTT. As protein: CASAWGRSTDTQYF.